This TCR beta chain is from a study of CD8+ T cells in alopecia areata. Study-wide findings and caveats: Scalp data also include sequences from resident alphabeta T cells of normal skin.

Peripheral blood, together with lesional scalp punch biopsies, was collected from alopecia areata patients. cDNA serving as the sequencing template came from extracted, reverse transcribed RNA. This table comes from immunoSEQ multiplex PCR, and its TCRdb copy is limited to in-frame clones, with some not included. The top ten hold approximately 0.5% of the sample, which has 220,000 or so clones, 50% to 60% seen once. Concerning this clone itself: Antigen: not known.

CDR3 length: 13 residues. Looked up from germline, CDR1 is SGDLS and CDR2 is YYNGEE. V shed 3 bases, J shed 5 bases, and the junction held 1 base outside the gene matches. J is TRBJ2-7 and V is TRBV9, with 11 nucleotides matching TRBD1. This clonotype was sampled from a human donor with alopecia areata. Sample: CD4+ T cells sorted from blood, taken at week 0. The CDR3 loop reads CASSGTGGNEQYF. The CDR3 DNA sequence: TGTGCCAGCAGCGGGACAGGGGGCAACGAGCAGTACTTC. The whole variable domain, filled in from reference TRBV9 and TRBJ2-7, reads DSGVTQTPKHLITATGQRVTLRCSPRSGDLSVYWYQQSLDQGLQFLIQYYNGEERAKGNILERFSAQQFPDLHSELNLSSLELGDSALYFCASSGTGGNEQYFGPGTRLTVT.